The following is a T cell receptor beta chain sequence with its context. This entry comes from a study of T cell responses to AZD1222 COVID-19 vaccine. This table comes from immunoSEQ multiplex PCR, and its TCRdb copy is limited to in-frame clones, with some not included. The sample comprises 150,000 or so clones, around 93% of which are singletons, and about 4.5% rests with the top ten. The sequence came from an adult in good health. The sample consisted of peripheral blood, taken on day 0 of AZD1222 vaccination.

CDR3 sequence reads: CASSVDRGHIQYF. CDR3 DNA: TGTGCCAGCAGCGTTGACAGGGGCCACATTCAGTACTTC. V is TRBV7-9 and J is TRBJ2-4; 8 bases are shared with TRBD1. V was pared by 5 bases and J by 8 bases, with 5 bases of the junction left unmatched. CDR3 length equals 13 residues. The germline CDR1 and CDR2 sequences are SEHNR and FQNEAQ (reference sequence).